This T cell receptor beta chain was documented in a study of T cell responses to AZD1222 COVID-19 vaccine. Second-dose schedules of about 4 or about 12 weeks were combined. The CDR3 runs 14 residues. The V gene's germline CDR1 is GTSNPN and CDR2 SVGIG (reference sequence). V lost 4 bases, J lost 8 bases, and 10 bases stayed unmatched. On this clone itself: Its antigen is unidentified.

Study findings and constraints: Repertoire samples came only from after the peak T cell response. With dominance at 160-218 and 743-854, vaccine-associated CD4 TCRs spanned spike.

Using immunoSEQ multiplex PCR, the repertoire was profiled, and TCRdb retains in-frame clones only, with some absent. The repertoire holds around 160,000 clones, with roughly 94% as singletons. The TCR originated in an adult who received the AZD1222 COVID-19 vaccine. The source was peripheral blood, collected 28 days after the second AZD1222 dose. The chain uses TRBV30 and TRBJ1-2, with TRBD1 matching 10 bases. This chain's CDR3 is CAWKLGTGVFGYTF. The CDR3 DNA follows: TGTGCCTGGAAGCTGGGGACAGGGGTTTTCGGCTACACCTTC. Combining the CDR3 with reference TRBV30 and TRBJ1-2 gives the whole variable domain SQTIHQWPATLVQPVGSPLSLECTVEGTSNPNLYWYRQAAGRGLQLLFYSVGIGQISSEVPQNLSASRPQDRQFILSSKKLLLSDSGFYLCAWKLGTGVFGYTFGSGTRLTVV.